This TCR beta chain was identified during a study of shared clonotypes between healthy human individuals. Looking at the study overall: Per donor, three plates held CD4 naive cells, three held CD4 memory, two held CD8 naive and one held CD8 memory.

Germline CDR1 reads SNHLY; CDR2 reads FYNNEI. This CDR3 contains 13 residues. With 3 bases removed from V and 0 bases from J, the gap between germline ends came to 6 bases. General observations from the study: Relative to clonotypes present in all four donors, those not shared had lower generation probabilities.

Naive CD8 cells comprised CD45RO-negative, CCR7-positively selected cells, excluding terminally differentiated effector memory CD45RA+ cells. Evenly divided among several immunoSEQ plates was the genomic DNA of each subset. The table came from immunoSEQ multiplex PCR; TCRdb's copy has only in-frame clones and leaves some out. The sample records under 2,000,000 clones, roughly 95% being singletons. Of note for this clone: Its antigen is not identified. Other DNA sequences of this sample code for an identical CDR3.

Sequencing input: naive CD8+ T cells sorted from blood. The receptor's source is a man aged 18 to 30 in good health. V usage is TRBV2 and J usage is TRBJ2-7; D might be TRBD2 (5 bases). CDR3 in DNA: TGTGCCAGCAGTGAGGGGAGCTCCTACGAGCAGTACTTC. Translation: CASSEGSSYEQYF.